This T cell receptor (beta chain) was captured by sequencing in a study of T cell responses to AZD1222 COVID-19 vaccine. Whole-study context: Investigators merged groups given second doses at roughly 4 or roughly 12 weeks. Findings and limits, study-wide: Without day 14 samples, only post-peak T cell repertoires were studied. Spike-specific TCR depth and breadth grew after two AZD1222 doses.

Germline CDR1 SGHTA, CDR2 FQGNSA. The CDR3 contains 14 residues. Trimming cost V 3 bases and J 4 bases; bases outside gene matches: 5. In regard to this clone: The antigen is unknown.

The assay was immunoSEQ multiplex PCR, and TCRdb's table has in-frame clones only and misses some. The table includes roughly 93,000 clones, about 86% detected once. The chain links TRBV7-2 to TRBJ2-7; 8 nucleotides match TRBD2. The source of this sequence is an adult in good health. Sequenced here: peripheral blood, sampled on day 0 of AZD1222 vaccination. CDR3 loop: CASSLMRGVYEQYF. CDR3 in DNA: TGTGCCAGCAGCTTGATGCGGGGGGTGTACGAGCAGTACTTC.